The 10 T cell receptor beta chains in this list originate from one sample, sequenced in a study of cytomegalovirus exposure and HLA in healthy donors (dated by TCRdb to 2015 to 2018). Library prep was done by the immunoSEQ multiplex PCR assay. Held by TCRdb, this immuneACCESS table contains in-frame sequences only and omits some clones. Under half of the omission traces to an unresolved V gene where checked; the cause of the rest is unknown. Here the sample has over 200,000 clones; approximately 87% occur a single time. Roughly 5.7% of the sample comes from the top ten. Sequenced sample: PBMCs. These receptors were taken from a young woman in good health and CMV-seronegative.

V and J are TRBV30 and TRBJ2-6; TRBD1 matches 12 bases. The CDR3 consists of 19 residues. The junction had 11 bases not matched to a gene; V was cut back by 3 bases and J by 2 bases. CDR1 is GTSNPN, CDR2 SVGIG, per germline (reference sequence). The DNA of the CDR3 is TGTGCCTGGAGGGGTCCCGGGACAGGGGGCAACGCTGGGGCCAACGTCCTGACTTTC. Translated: CAWRGPGTGGNAGANVLTF.

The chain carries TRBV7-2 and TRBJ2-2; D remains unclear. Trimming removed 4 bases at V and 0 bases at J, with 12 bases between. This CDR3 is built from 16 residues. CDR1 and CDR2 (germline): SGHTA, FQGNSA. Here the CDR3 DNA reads TGTGCCAGCAGCTGGTCAGTCTTCGCGAACACCGGGGAGCTGTTTTTT. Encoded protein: CASSWSVFANTGELFF.

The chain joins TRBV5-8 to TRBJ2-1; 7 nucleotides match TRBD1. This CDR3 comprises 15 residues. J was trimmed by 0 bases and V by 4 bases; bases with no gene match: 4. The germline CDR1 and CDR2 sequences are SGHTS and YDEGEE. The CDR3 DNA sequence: TGTGCCAGCAGCAGGGGGCAGAGCTCCTACAATGAGCAGTTCTTC. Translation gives CASSRGQSSYNEQFF.

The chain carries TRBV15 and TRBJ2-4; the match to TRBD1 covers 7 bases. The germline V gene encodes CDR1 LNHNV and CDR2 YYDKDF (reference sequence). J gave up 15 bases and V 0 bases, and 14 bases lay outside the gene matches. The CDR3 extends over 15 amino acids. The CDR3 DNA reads TGTGCCACCAGCAGAGATAATATGGCAGGGGGTTATCTGTACTTC. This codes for CATSRDNMAGGYLYF.

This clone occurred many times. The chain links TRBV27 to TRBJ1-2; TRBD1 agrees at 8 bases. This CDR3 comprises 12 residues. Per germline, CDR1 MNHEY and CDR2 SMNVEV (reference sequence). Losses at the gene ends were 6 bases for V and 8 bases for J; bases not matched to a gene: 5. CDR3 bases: TGTGCCAGCAGAACAGGGGGAAAAGGCTACACCTTC. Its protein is CASRTGGKGYTF.

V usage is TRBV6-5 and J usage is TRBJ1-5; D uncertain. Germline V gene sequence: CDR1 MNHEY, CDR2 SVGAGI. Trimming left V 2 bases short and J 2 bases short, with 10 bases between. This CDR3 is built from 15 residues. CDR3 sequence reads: CASSYTHRGNQPQHF. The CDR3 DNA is TGTGCCAGCAGTTACACCCATCGGGGCAATCAGCCCCAGCATTTT.

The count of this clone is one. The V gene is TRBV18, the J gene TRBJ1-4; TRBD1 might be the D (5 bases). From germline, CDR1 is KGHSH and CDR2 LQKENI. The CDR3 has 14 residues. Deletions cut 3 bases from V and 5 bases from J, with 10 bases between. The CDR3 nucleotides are TGTGCCAGCTCACCTGGGGCAGGGAATGAAAAACTGTTTTTT. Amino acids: CASSPGAGNEKLFF.

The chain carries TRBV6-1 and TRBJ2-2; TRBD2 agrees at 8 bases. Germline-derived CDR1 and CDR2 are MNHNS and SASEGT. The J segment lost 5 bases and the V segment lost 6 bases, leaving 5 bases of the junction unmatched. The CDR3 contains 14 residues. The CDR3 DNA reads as TGTGCCAGCAGGGGACTAGTCGTAACCGGGGAGCTGTTTTTT. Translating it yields CASRGLVVTGELFF.

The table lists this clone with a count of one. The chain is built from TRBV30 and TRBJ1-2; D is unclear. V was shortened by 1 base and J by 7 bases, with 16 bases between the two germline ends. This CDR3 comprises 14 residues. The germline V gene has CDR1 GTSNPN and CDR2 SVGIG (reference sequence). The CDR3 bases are TGTGCCTGGAGTGATTTGGGGATGATCTTTGGCTACACCTTC. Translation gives CAWSDLGMIFGYTF.

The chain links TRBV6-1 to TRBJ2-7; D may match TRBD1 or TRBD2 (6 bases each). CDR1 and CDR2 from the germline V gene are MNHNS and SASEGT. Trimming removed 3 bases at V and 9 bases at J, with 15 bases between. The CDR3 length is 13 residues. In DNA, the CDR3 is TGTGCCAGCAGTGATTTTTGGGGGGCCGCGCAGTACTTC. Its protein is CASSDFWGAAQYF.